What follows are 30 T cell receptor beta chains derived from one specimen sequenced in a study of cytomegalovirus exposure and HLA in healthy donors. The study ran its PCR with 60 Vbeta and 13 Jbeta primers. Using immunoSEQ multiplex PCR, the repertoire was profiled, and TCRdb retains in-frame clones only, with some absent. The sample holds fewer than 200,000 clones, approximately 80% seen once. Sequencing input: PBMCs. Source of these receptors: a woman in her twenties or thirties in good health and CMV-seropositive.

The gene calls are TRBV5-1 and TRBJ1-1; D not resolved. Germline V gene data show CDR1 as SGHRS and CDR2 as YFSETQ. The CDR3 runs to 15 residues. V was cut by 0 bases and J by 1 base, with 10 bases left in between. In DNA, the CDR3 is TGCGCCAGCAGCTTGGATTATTCAGGGAACACTGAAGCTTTCTTT. Translated: CASSLDYSGNTEAFF.

The chain combines TRBV4-2 with TRBJ2-3; TRBD2 aligns across 10 bases. This CDR3 has 16 residues. V shed 7 bases and J 4 bases; nucleotides not matched to a gene: 11. Germline loops: CDR1 LGHNA, CDR2 YNFKEQ. The CDR3 protein is CASTREKRGGPDTQYF. The DNA for the CDR3 is TGTGCCAGCACCCGCGAGAAGCGGGGGGGCCCAGATACGCAGTATTTT.

The chain employs TRBV5-1 and TRBJ2-1; D uncertain. Trimming took off 0 bases at V and 2 bases at J, with 9 bases between the two ends. CDR1 and CDR2 from the germline V gene are SGHRS and YFSETQ. This CDR3 is built from 15 residues. This chain's CDR3 is CASSLVRIPYNEQFF. The CDR3 DNA reads TGCGCCAGCAGCTTGGTGCGGATCCCCTACAATGAGCAGTTCTTC.

This chain joins TRBV11-2 and TRBJ2-4; a weak D match, TRBD2 (7 bases). Per germline, CDR1 SGHAT and CDR2 FQNNGV. The CDR3 sequence is 14 residues long. V was pared by 5 bases and J by 15 bases, with 23 bases between. CDR3 DNA: TGTGCCAGCAGCCCTACGGGGGCCCGGGACTACCCGTACTTC. This translates into CASSPTGARDYPYF.

The chain has TRBV18 and TRBJ1-6; D unresolved. CDR3 length: 13 residues. CDR1 is KGHSH and CDR2 is LQKENI in the germline V gene. V dropped 3 bases and J dropped 7 bases, with 7 bases sitting between them. The CDR3 here is CASSPSENSPLHF. The DNA of the CDR3 is TGTGCCAGCTCACCTTCTGAGAATTCACCCCTCCACTTT.

This chain uses TRBV13 with TRBJ1-6; weak D call: TRBD1 (6 bases). The CDR3 is 14 amino acids. The V and J ends lost 1 base and 9 bases respectively, with 10 bases between them. Germline lookup yields CDR1 PRHDT and CDR2 FYEKMQ (reference sequence). The CDR3 DNA is TGTGCCAGCAGCTTAGAGGTCAGGGGTTCACCCCTCCACTTT. This translates into CASSLEVRGSPLHF. The variable domain in full, with the rest retrieved from reference TRBV13 and TRBJ1-6, is AAGVIQSPRHLIKEKRETATLKCYPIPRHDTVYWYQQGPGQDPQFLISFYEKMQSDKGSIPDRFSAQQFSDYHSELNMSSLELGDSALYFCASSLEVRGSPLHFGNGTRLTVT.

The chain couples TRBV7-9 to TRBJ1-4; perhaps TRBD1 as D (6 bases). CDR3 size: 14 residues. CDR1 and CDR2 from the germline V gene are SEHNR and FQNEAQ (reference sequence). V lost 5 bases and J lost 8, with 15 bases in between. The CDR3 bases are TGTGCCAGCAGCCTCCGAGGGGGGGTGGAAAAACTGTTTTTT. It yields the protein CASSLRGGVEKLFF.

This clone was counted once. The chain combines TRBV28 with TRBJ2-4; maybe TRBD1 (5 bases). V lost 3 bases to trimming and J lost 0 bases, with 6 bases between them. The germline CDR1 and CDR2 sequences are MDHEN and SYDVKM. CDR3 length equals 14 residues. CDR3 DNA: TGTGCCAGCAGTTTTAGGGGAGCCAAAAACATTCAGTACTTC. Its translation is CASSFRGAKNIQYF.

The CDR3 DNA follows: TGTGCCAGCAGTCCCACCAGCGGAGGTACGCAGTATTTT. It encodes CASSPTSGGTQYF. The gene calls are TRBV2 and TRBJ2-3; D might be TRBD2 (5 bases). Trimming cost V 5 bases and J 8 bases, with 14 bases left between them. CDR1 is SNHLY, CDR2 FYNNEI, per germline. The CDR3 has 13 amino acids.

The chain combines TRBV7-9 with TRBJ1-6; 7 positions agree with TRBD1. Germline trimming cut 2 bases from V and 9 bases from J; bases unmatched to any gene: 7. This CDR3 comprises 15 residues. Germline V lookup: CDR1 SEHNR, CDR2 FQNEAQ (reference sequence). The CDR3 reads CASSLRDSQTSPLHF. CDR3 coding DNA: TGTGCCAGCAGCTTACGGGACAGTCAGACTTCACCCCTCCACTTT.

The chain links TRBV28 to TRBJ2-6; 8 bases fit TRBD1. The CDR3 covers 17 residues. Germline loops: CDR1 MDHEN, CDR2 SYDVKM. With V trimmed by 5 bases and J by 2 bases, 8 bases remained unmatched. The CDR3 bases are TGTGCCAGCAGTGCCCCTCAGGGGGCTACTGGGGCCAACGTCCTGACTTTC. Amino acids: CASSAPQGATGANVLTF.

This chain uses TRBV19 with TRBJ2-5, with a tentative D call TRBD2 (5 bases). The CDR3 is 13 amino acids. Trimming took off 3 bases at V and 10 bases at J, with 15 bases between the two ends. CDR1 LNHDA and CDR2 SQIVND come from the germline V gene (reference sequence). CDR3 in amino acids: CASSIGLVEIQYF. DNA for the CDR3: TGTGCCAGTAGTATTGGACTGGTAGAAATCCAGTACTTC.

The chain has TRBV15 and TRBJ1-3, with no clear D. This CDR3 has 15 residues. Trimming pared 5 bases from V and 3 bases from J, leaving 14 bases between. The V gene's germline CDR1 is LNHNV and CDR2 YYDKDF (reference sequence). The CDR3 sequence is CATSSSSYRGNTIYF. The CDR3, as DNA: TGTGCCACCAGCTCGAGCTCTTACCGTGGAAACACCATATATTTT.

The chain combines TRBV4-2 with TRBJ2-7; no definite D call. V lost 0 bases, J lost 2 bases, and 5 bases lay in between. CDR1 and CDR2 from the germline V gene are LGHNA and YNFKEQ. This CDR3 spans 13 amino acids. The CDR3 region has the DNA TGTGCCAGCAGCCAAGATACACCCTACGAGCAGTACTTC. Translated: CASSQDTPYEQYF.

The gene calls are TRBV27 and TRBJ1-3; D gene ambiguous. Germline V CDR1 and CDR2: MNHEY, SMNVEV (reference sequence). This CDR3 spans 14 amino acids. Trimming cost V 4 bases and J 0 bases, with 7 bases left between them. CDR3 sequence reads: CASSSLSSGNTIYF. CDR3 in DNA: TGTGCCAGCAGTTCTTTGAGCTCTGGAAACACCATATATTTT.

This rearrangement joins TRBV15 to TRBJ1-4; 8 bases fit TRBD1. Germline V lookup: CDR1 LNHNV, CDR2 YYDKDF (reference sequence). The V and J ends lost 5 bases and 8 bases, in that order; junction bases with no gene match: 13. The length of the CDR3 is 16 residues. CDR3 DNA: TGTGCCACCAGCTCAAACAGGGGGGAGGGAGGAGAAAAACTGTTTTTT. Translating gives CATSSNRGEGGEKLFF. The full variable domain, completed using reference TRBV15 and TRBJ1-4, is DAMVIQNPRYQVTQFGKPVTLSCSQTLNHNVMYWYQQKSSQAPKLLFHYYDKDFNNEADTPDNFQSRRPNTSFCFLDIRSPGLGDTAMYLCATSSNRGEGGEKLFFGSGTQLSVL.

The chain uses TRBV9 and TRBJ2-7; 10 bases agree with TRBD1. Germline V lookup: CDR1 SGDLS, CDR2 YYNGEE. With V trimmed by 3 bases and J by 6 bases, 6 bases remained unmatched. This CDR3 has 14 amino acids. The CDR3 region is CASSASGTGVEQYF. Written as DNA, the CDR3 is TGTGCCAGCAGCGCGTCCGGGACAGGGGTCGAGCAGTACTTC.

The chain has TRBV6-1 and TRBJ2-5, with D possibly TRBD2 on 5 matching bases. Trimming removed 6 bases from V and 3 bases from J, with 14 bases in between. Germline values: CDR1 MNHNS, CDR2 SASEGT. This CDR3 contains 14 residues. CDR3 loop: CASRTRDGEETQYF. CDR3 DNA: TGTGCCAGCAGAACTCGGGATGGGGAAGAGACCCAGTACTTC.

This chain connects TRBV14 to TRBJ1-6; 7 bases fit TRBD1. The CDR3 is made up of 16 amino acids. Germline assignment: CDR1 SGHDN and CDR2 FVKESK. With 4 bases clipped from V and 1 base from J, the junction kept 4 bases outside the gene matches. In DNA, the CDR3 is TGTGCCAGCAGCCCAAGCAGGGGGTCCTATAATTCACCCCTCCACTTT. Its protein is CASSPSRGSYNSPLHF. Using reference TRBV14 and TRBJ1-6 for the parts outside the CDR3, the full variable domain is EAGVTQFPSHSVIEKGQTVTLRCDPISGHDNLYWYRRVMGKEIKFLLHFVKESKQDESGMPNNRFLAERTGGTYSTLKVQPAELEDSGVYFCASSPSRGSYNSPLHFGNGTRLTVT.

The rearrangement uses TRBV19 and TRBJ2-1; 11 bases are shared with TRBD1. After removal of 4 bases from V and 4 bases from J, the junction contained 6 bases not matched to a gene. The germline CDR1 and CDR2 sequences are LNHDA and SQIVND (reference sequence). The CDR3 consists of 16 residues. As DNA, the CDR3 is TGTGCCAGTAGTACGGGACAGGGGGGTCGGTACAATGAGCAGTTCTTC. It translates to CASSTGQGGRYNEQFF.

This chain links TRBV5-6 with TRBJ2-5; D possibly corresponds to TRBD1 (6 bases). The V end lost 1 base, the J end lost 7 bases, and 20 bases lay between the germline ends. Germline V gene sequence: CDR1 SGHDT, CDR2 YYEEEE. CDR3 length: 16 residues. Here the CDR3 reads CASSLLEQGVSGTQYF. The DNA of the CDR3 is TGTGCCAGCAGCTTGTTGGAACAGGGCGTTTCAGGGACCCAGTACTTC.

V usage is TRBV19 and J usage is TRBJ2-7; 10 nucleotides line up with TRBD1. This CDR3 has 14 amino acids. Looked up from germline, CDR1 is LNHDA and CDR2 is SQIVND (reference sequence). Trimming at V came to 3 bases and at J to 2 bases, leaving 1 base not matched to a gene. DNA of the CDR3: TGTGCCAGTAGTATGGGGACAGGGGCCTACGAGCAGTACTTC. Residues: CASSMGTGAYEQYF.

The chain is built from TRBV5-4 and TRBJ2-3; 7 bases fit TRBD2. CDR1 is SGHNT and CDR2 is YYREEE in the germline V gene (reference sequence). This CDR3 contains 14 residues. With V trimmed by 4 bases and J by 0 bases, 2 bases remained unmatched. CDR3 bases: TGTGCCAGCAGCCTTAGCGGGAGCACAGATACGCAGTATTTT. This encodes CASSLSGSTDTQYF.

The chain recombines TRBV4-3 with TRBJ1-2, with 9 bases matching TRBD1. Germline CDR1 reads LGHNA; CDR2 reads YSLEER. Germline trimming cut 4 bases from V and 2 bases from J; bases unmatched to any gene: 2. This CDR3 has 14 amino acids. Written as DNA, the CDR3 is TGCGCCAGCAGCCTTGGGACAGGGAACTATGGCTACACCTTC. Translation gives CASSLGTGNYGYTF.

V and J are TRBV5-6 and TRBJ2-2, with D unclear. Germline assignment: CDR1 SGHDT and CDR2 YYEEEE. This CDR3 has 15 residues. V was shortened by 4 bases and J by 4 bases, with 14 bases between the two germline ends. CDR3 residues: CASSPTPRATGELFF. CDR3 sequence (DNA): TGTGCCAGCAGCCCGACACCCCGAGCCACCGGGGAGCTGTTTTTT.

This sequence joins TRBV11-2 and TRBJ2-7; TRBD2 might be the D (6 bases). Trimming cost V 1 base and J 0 bases, with 16 bases left between them. There are 17 residues in the CDR3. Germline V lookup: CDR1 SGHAT, CDR2 FQNNGV. The CDR3 DNA reads TGTGCCAGCAGCTTAGCTCGGCGGGGTAAACTCTCCTACGAGCAGTACTTC. Its protein product is CASSLARRGKLSYEQYF.

The J gene is TRBJ2-3, the V gene TRBV18; TRBD1 matches 7 bases. V dropped 2 bases and J dropped 6; count of bases not matched to a gene: 14. The CDR3 consists of 17 residues. Looked up from germline, CDR1 is KGHSH and CDR2 is LQKENI. The CDR3 reads CASSPGGSRGPADTQYF. CDR3 sequence (DNA): TGTGCCAGCTCACCAGGCGGGTCGAGGGGGCCTGCGGATACGCAGTATTTT.

The V call is TRBV6-5, the J call TRBJ1-2, with TRBD1 identical over 9 bases. The CDR3 runs to 13 residues. Germline lookup yields CDR1 MNHEY and CDR2 SVGAGI. J lost 8 bases, V lost 6 bases, and 7 bases had no gene match. The CDR3 here is CASSSDRGGGYTF. CDR3 bases: TGTGCCAGCAGCTCGGACAGGGGAGGCGGCTACACCTTC.

V gene TRBV5-6 combines with J gene TRBJ1-5; possibly TRBD1 for D (5 bases). CDR3 length: 16 residues. V lost 1 base to trimming and J lost 4 bases, with 15 bases between them. Germline V gene lookup returns CDR1 SGHDT and CDR2 YYEEEE. The CDR3 nucleotides are TGTGCCAGCAGCTTGTATTTCGCCAGGGTGAATCAGCCCCAGCATTTT. It codes for CASSLYFARVNQPQHF.

The chain links TRBV7-9 to TRBJ1-1, with D hard to call. V gave up 1 base and J gave up 4 bases, with 13 bases separating them. Germline V gene data show CDR1 as SEHNR and CDR2 as FQNEAQ (reference sequence). The CDR3 sequence is 15 residues long. The CDR3 region is CASSLGAIGSTEAFF. The CDR3 DNA sequence: TGTGCCAGCAGCTTAGGTGCTATTGGGAGCACTGAAGCTTTCTTT.